These 11 T cell receptor beta chains were sequenced from one sample in a study of early T cells in non-severe SARS-CoV-2 infection. TCRdb reprocessed the 5' RACE reads via MiXCR and lists one record per CDR3 protein. The repertoire holds approximately 90,000 distinct CDR3 sequences, with approximately 11% as singletons. Sequencing used whole blood, obtained at baseline. The receptors stem from an adult who was a healthcare worker with PCR-confirmed SARS-CoV-2 infection or an uninfected control (not recorded which).

This clonotype was recorded a few times. J is TRBJ1-1 and V is TRBV29-1; 10 bases match TRBD1. J lost 7 bases, V lost 5 bases, and 7 bases had no gene match. CDR1 is SQVTM and CDR2 is ANQGSEA in the germline V gene. The CDR3 is 13 amino acids. This CDR3 is CSVFDRGLIEAFF. CDR3 nucleotide sequence: TGCAGCGTTTTCGACAGGGGGCTGATTGAAGCTTTCTTT.

This clonotype appeared many times. The chain links TRBV20-1 to TRBJ1-2, with D maybe TRBD1 (5 bases). The CDR3 covers 15 residues. The germline CDR1 and CDR2 sequences are DFQATT and SNEGSKA (reference sequence). Trimming stripped 0 bases from V and 4 bases from J, with 15 bases between. The CDR3 protein is CSARDLRGEGYGYTF. In DNA form, the CDR3 reads TGCAGTGCTAGAGATCTGAGGGGAGAAGGCTATGGCTACACCTTC.

This clonotype was observed at least ten times. The CDR3 sequence is CASSQIAGGYYNEQFF. CDR3 bases: TGTGCCAGCAGCCAGATAGCGGGGGGGTACTACAATGAGCAGTTCTTC. V gene TRBV14 combines with J gene TRBJ2-1; TRBD2 matches at 11 bases. The CDR3 has 16 amino acids. J was trimmed by 3 bases and V by 3 bases; bases with no gene match: 4. Germline CDR1 SGHDN, CDR2 FVKESK.

The chain carries TRBV7-2 and TRBJ2-2; 10 nucleotides align to TRBD1. CDR3 length: 16 residues. The V gene end was trimmed by 2 bases and the J gene end by 7 bases; junction bases not matched to a gene: 7. Germline loops: CDR1 SGHTA, CDR2 FQGNSA. The CDR3 coding sequence is TGTGCCAGCAGCTTATATCGACAGGGGGCAAGCGGGGAGCTGTTTTTT. Protein product: CASSLYRQGASGELFF.

This clonotype was observed many times. The chain links TRBV7-9 to TRBJ1-2; 10 nucleotides agree with TRBD1. With 7 bases clipped from V and 2 bases from J, the junction kept 4 bases outside the gene matches. The CDR3 is 14 amino acids. Germline CDR1 is SEHNR and CDR2 is FQNEAQ (reference sequence). CDR3 DNA: TGTGCCAGCATGCTGGGACAGGGGAACTATGGCTACACCTTC. Residues: CASMLGQGNYGYTF. Complete variable domain (other parts from reference TRBV7-9 and TRBJ1-2): DTGVSQNPRHKITKRGQNVTFRCDPISEHNRLYWYRQTLGQGPEFLTYFQNEAQLEKSRLLSDRFSAERPKGSFSTLEIQRTEQGDSAMYLCASMLGQGNYGYTFGSGTRLTVV.

Concerning this clonotype itself: Possible read error: a much larger clone is one base away. The chain uses TRBV20-1 and TRBJ1-4, with no clear D. The CDR3 spans 15 residues. CDR1 is DFQATT, CDR2 SNEGSKA, per germline (reference sequence). The CDR3 nucleotides are TGCAGTGTTAGACCCCCGAGCGCAACTAATGAAAAACTGTTTTTT. This translates into CSVRPPSATNEKLFF.

V usage is TRBV6-9 and J usage is TRBJ2-3; D ambiguous. The CDR3 is 13 residues long. Trimming shortened V by 6 bases and J by 5 bases, and 12 bases separated the two germline ends. Germline loops: CDR1 MNHGY, CDR2 SVAAGI. CDR3 loop: CASSQPPRDTQYF. The CDR3 region has the DNA TGTGCCAGCAGCCAACCACCGAGAGATACGCAGTATTTT.

This clonotype was counted ten times or more. This rearrangement joins TRBV6-2 or TRBV6-3 to TRBJ2-7; the D gene is possibly TRBD2 (5 bases). Trimming took 4 bases from V and 1 from J, leaving 17 bases between them. Germline lookup yields CDR1 MNHEY and CDR2 SVGEGT. This CDR3 is built from 16 residues. The CDR3 region is CASSLIIARNSYEQYF. In nucleotides, the CDR3 is TGTGCCAGCAGTTTAATTATAGCGCGAAATTCCTACGAGCAGTACTTC.

This clonotype was observed at least ten times. The chain recombines TRBV7-8 with TRBJ2-7, with 7 bases aligning to TRBD1. Trimming took 4 bases from V and 2 from J; bases not matched to a gene: 5. The CDR3 is 14 amino acids. CDR1 is SGHVS, CDR2 FQNEAQ, per germline. CDR3 loop: CASSSTGQTYEQYF. The CDR3 nucleotides read TGTGCCAGCAGCTCTACGGGACAGACCTACGAGCAGTACTTC.

This clonotype has at least ten counts. This chain connects TRBV18 to TRBJ2-7; 11 bases agree with TRBD2. This CDR3 is 17 amino acids long. Germline CDR1 reads KGHSH; CDR2 reads LQKENI. The J segment lost 1 base and the V segment lost 3 bases, leaving 8 bases of the junction unmatched. CDR3 region: CASSPLAGGVQSYEQYF. The CDR3 DNA follows: TGTGCCAGCTCACCCTTAGCGGGAGGGGTACAATCCTACGAGCAGTACTTC.

V usage is TRBV30 and J usage is TRBJ2-7, with 12 nucleotides matching TRBD1. V lost 3 bases to trimming and J lost 6 bases; unmatched junction nucleotides: 6. This CDR3 has 14 amino acids. CDR1 and CDR2 (germline): GTSNPN, SVGIG (reference sequence). This CDR3 reads CAWRRGQGAREQYF. In nucleotides, the CDR3 is TGTGCCTGGAGGCGGGGACAGGGGGCGCGCGAGCAGTACTTC.